This TCR beta chain derives from a study of shared clonotypes between healthy human individuals. Repertoires were generated with immunoSEQ multiplex PCR, while TCRdb's copy carries only in-frame clones and drops some. The sample carries more than 2 million clones, about 95% recorded once. CD45RO-negative cells were positively selected for CCR7, leaving out terminally differentiated effector memory CD45RA+ cells. The CDR3 contains 15 residues. V shed 0 bases and J shed 6 bases, with 13 bases lying between them. Germline V CDR1 and CDR2: SGDLS, YYNGEE. Study-wide findings and caveats: The naive CD4 repertoires of a handful of donors were compared, and about 5% of clonotypes were shared.

For this clone: Its antigen is not known.

Sequencing was performed on naive CD8+ T cells sorted from blood. The sequence came from a man aged 18 to 29 in good health. The chain recombines TRBV9 with TRBJ1-5, with a weak D call TRBD1 (6 bases). CDR3 loop: CASSVGTGGGQPQHF. DNA for the CDR3: TGTGCCAGCAGCGTAGGGACTGGGGGCGGTCAGCCCCAGCATTTT.